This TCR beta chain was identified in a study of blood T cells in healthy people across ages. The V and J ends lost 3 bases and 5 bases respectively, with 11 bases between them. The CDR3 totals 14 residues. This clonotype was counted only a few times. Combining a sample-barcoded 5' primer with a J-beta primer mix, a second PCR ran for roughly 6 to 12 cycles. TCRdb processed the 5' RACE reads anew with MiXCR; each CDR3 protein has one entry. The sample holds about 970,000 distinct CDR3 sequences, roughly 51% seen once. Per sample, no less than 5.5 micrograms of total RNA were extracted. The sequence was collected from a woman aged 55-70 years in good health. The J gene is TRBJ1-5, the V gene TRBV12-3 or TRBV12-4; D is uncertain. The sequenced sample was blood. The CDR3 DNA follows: TGTGCCAGCAGTTTGGGTCTTATTTATCAGCCCCAGCATTTT. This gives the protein CASSLGLIYQPQHF.